This TCR beta chain was observed in a study of T cells in narcolepsy. Sequenced by immunoSEQ multiplex PCR; TCRdb stores in-frame clones only, minus some. The sample includes 25,000 to 35,000 clones, about 80% of them seen just once. Study findings and constraints: Autoreactive HCRT-specific and TRIB2-specific clonotypes were marked in same-patient CSF-versus-blood CD4+ comparisons.

In regard to this clone: Its cognate antigen is unknown.

The CDR3 spans 16 residues. The source of this sequence is a human donor with narcolepsy. The V gene is TRBV21-1, the J gene TRBJ2-2. TRBV21-1 is shown as a pseudogene. The sequencing input was CD45RA- memory CD4+ T cells from PBMCs. The CDR3 region is CASSTRSRRDTGELFF. CDR3 coding DNA: TGTGCCAGCAGCACCCGGTCACGGCGCGACACCGGGGAGCTGTTTTTT.